The T cell receptor (beta chain) under discussion was sequenced for a study of OX40 agonist ivuxolimab in advanced cancers. The germline V and J ends were trimmed by 4 bases and 4 bases, with 13 bases remaining between them. CDR3 size: 15 residues. The germline V gene encodes CDR1 LGHNA and CDR2 YSLEER. The data were produced by immunoSEQ multiplex PCR, yet TCRdb's version contains in-frame clones alone and is incomplete. The sample has 30,000 to 40,000 clones; 80% to 90% are singletons. The material sequenced was CD4+ or CD8+ T cells sorted from blood, taken in a trial of the OX40 agonist ivuxolimab. The V and J genes are TRBV4-3 and TRBJ2-2, with D possibly TRBD1 on 6 matching bases. The source is an adult with an advanced solid tumor such as melanoma, head and neck, liver or kidney cancer. This CDR3 is CASSPGAPGTGELFF. The CDR3 coding sequence is TGCGCCAGCAGCCCAGGGGCCCCGGGCACCGGGGAGCTGTTTTTT.